A selection of T cell receptor beta chains follows, all from one sample in a study of identical twins. From the 5' RACE reads, TCRdb called clonotypes with MiXCR, one entry per CDR3 protein. Here the sample spans about 660,000 distinct CDR3 sequences, 8.6% being singletons. The sample also formed part of further work on yellow fever vaccine responses in identical twins.

Sequenced: PBMCs. These TCRs come from a woman between 18 and 29 years old in good health. The CDR3 runs from the conserved cysteine through the conserved F or W. The D gene is left open where the match is weak. Clone sizes are given selectively: once, few, many, or a class where the clone is expanded.

cdr3_length,clone_size,d_call,j_call,v_call,cdr3_aa,cdr3_nt
13,few,TRBD2,TRBJ2-7,TRBV20-1,CSARGSGTYEQYF,TGCAGTGCTAGAGGTAGCGGGACCTACGAGCAGTACTTC
17,-,TRBD2,TRBJ2-3,TRBV12-3/TRBV12-4,CASRPRLAGGEADTQYF,TGTGCCAGCAGACCTCGACTAGCGGGGGGAGAGGCAGATACGCAGTATTTT
13,few,-,TRBJ1-1,TRBV20-1,CSARDLTGPLGFF,TGCAGTGCTAGAGATCTCACAGGCCCGTTGGGGTTCTTT
12,few,-,TRBJ1-2,TRBV3-1,CASNGGSYGYTF,TGTGCCAGCAATGGGGGGAGCTATGGCTACACCTTC
17,many,-,TRBJ2-3,TRBV5-1,CASSHGLGLLGPDTQYF,TGCGCCAGCAGCCATGGATTGGGCCTACTAGGCCCAGATACGCAGTATTTT
17,-,-,TRBJ1-2,TRBV6-2/TRBV6-3,CASSYSTGTMSVGGYTF,TGTGCCAGCAGTTACTCAACAGGAACCATGTCGGTTGGGGGCTACACCTTC
12,-,-,TRBJ2-7,TRBV6-2/TRBV6-3,CASSGIYHEQYF,TGTGCCAGCAGCGGAATATACCACGAGCAGTACTTC
14,-,-,TRBJ2-1,TRBV9,CASSVVGGSGEQFF,TGTGCCAGCAGCGTAGTAGGGGGTAGCGGTGAGCAGTTCTTC
14,-,-,TRBJ1-6,TRBV5-1,CASSPGGTNSPLHF,TGCGCCAGCAGCCCGGGCGGGACTAATTCACCCCTCCACTTT
12,-,-,TRBJ2-7,TRBV19,CASMDRSYEQYF,TGTGCCAGCATGGACAGATCCTACGAGCAGTACTTC
15,many,-,TRBJ2-4,TRBV7-8,CASSHTSTPKNIQYF,TGTGCCAGCAGCCACACTAGCACCCCCAAAAACATTCAGTACTTC
18,few,TRBD2,TRBJ2-1,TRBV11-1,CASSLAHGLAGGHNEQFF,TGTGCCAGCAGCTTAGCGCATGGACTAGCGGGGGGGCACAATGAGCAGTTCTTC
13,-,TRBD2,TRBJ2-7,TRBV29-1,CSGISGSSYEQYF,TGCAGCGGCATTAGCGGGAGCTCCTACGAGCAGTACTTC
15,-,TRBD2,TRBJ2-5,TRBV7-3,CASSPYGGAQETQYF,TGTGCCAGCAGCCCCTACGGGGGGGCCCAAGAGACCCAGTACTTC
17,many,-,TRBJ1-5,TRBV24-1,CATSDPTQGFGNQPQHF,TGTGCCACCAGTGACCCAACCCAGGGGTTCGGCAATCAGCCCCAGCATTTT
14,few,TRBD2,TRBJ2-7,TRBV18,CASSRASGSYEQYF,TGTGCCAGCTCACGAGCTAGCGGGAGCTACGAGCAGTACTTC
17,-,TRBD1,TRBJ1-5,TRBV4-2,CASSQDYRQGPNQPQHF,TGTGCCAGCAGCCAAGATTATCGACAGGGACCCAATCAGCCCCAGCATTTT
17,few,-,TRBJ2-6,TRBV7-9,CASSPGVVFVGANVLTF,TGTGCCAGCAGCCCAGGGGTTGTCTTCGTCGGGGCCAACGTCCTGACTTTC
13,-,-,TRBJ2-7,TRBV20-1,CSARSGSSGEQYF,TGCAGTGCTAGGAGTGGGTCATCCGGCGAGCAGTACTTC
13,many,TRBD1,TRBJ2-5,TRBV29-1,CSVELQGAETQYF,TGCAGCGTTGAACTACAGGGGGCAGAGACCCAGTACTTC
17,-,TRBD1,TRBJ2-5,TRBV5-6,CASSLAKGARRLETQYF,TGTGCCAGCAGCTTGGCCAAGGGGGCCCGACGGCTGGAGACCCAGTACTTC
14,few,TRBD1,TRBJ2-7,TRBV11-2,CASSKTGPSYEQYF,TGTGCCAGCAGCAAGACAGGGCCCTCCTACGAGCAGTACTTC
20,few,TRBD1,TRBJ2-1,TRBV20-1,CSARGTGGKAATSSYNEQFF,TGCAGTGCTAGGGGGACAGGCGGTAAAGCGGCTACGAGCTCCTACAATGAGCAGTTCTTC
15,many,TRBD1,TRBJ2-2,TRBV7-8,CASSSRQGPTGELFF,TGTGCCAGCAGCTCGAGACAGGGCCCCACCGGGGAGCTGTTTTTT
14,many,-,TRBJ2-4,TRBV7-9,CASSSSVAKNIQYF,TGTGCCAGCAGCTCATCGGTAGCCAAAAACATTCAGTACTTC
15,-,TRBD2,TRBJ2-7,TRBV7-2,CASSQNGRALYEQYF,TGTGCCAGCAGCCAGAACGGGAGGGCCCTCTACGAGCAGTACTTC
17,few,TRBD2,TRBJ2-5,TRBV5-1,CASSLIVSGGNEETQYF,TGCGCCAGCAGCTTGATTGTTAGCGGGGGGAACGAAGAGACCCAGTACTTC
14,few,-,TRBJ2-1,TRBV10-1,CASSDPGRNNEQFF,TGCGCCAGCAGTGACCCGGGGCGAAACAATGAGCAGTTCTTC
15,-,-,TRBJ1-6,TRBV20-1,CSARDFKGNNSPLHF,TGCAGTGCTAGAGATTTTAAGGGCAATAATTCACCCCTCCACTTT
13,few,TRBD1,TRBJ2-5,TRBV12-5,CASQRDSKETQYF,TGTGCTAGTCAACGGGACAGCAAAGAGACCCAGTACTTC
14,-,TRBD2,TRBJ2-3,TRBV28,CASSTGTSADTQYF,TGTGCCAGCAGCACCGGGACTAGCGCGGATACGCAGTATTTT
15,-,-,TRBJ2-3,TRBV7-8,CASSLGLANTDTQYF,TGTGCCAGCAGCTTAGGTCTAGCTAACACAGATACGCAGTATTTT
14,-,TRBD1,TRBJ2-1,TRBV10-3,CATVVTGVYNEQFF,TGTGCCACCGTTGTTACAGGGGTCTACAATGAGCAGTTCTTC
16,-,-,TRBJ2-6,TRBV7-8,CASSLGRVSGANVLTF,TGTGCCAGCAGCTTAGGAAGGGTCTCTGGGGCCAACGTCCTGACTTTC
14,-,-,TRBJ1-2,TRBV5-4,CASSLNRGTHGYTF,TGTGCCAGCAGCTTGAACCGGGGAACCCATGGCTACACCTTC
16,-,-,TRBJ1-2,TRBV7-6,CASSSPDGGANYGYTF,TGTGCCAGCAGCTCCCCCGACGGGGGGGCCAACTATGGCTACACCTTC
13,-,-,TRBJ1-1,TRBV6-1,CASSSGRSTEAFF,TGTGCCAGCAGCTCAGGGAGGAGCACTGAAGCTTTCTTT
16,-,-,TRBJ1-1,TRBV6-4,CASSGRIEGLNTEAFF,TGTGCCAGCAGTGGTAGGATTGAGGGGTTGAACACTGAAGCTTTCTTT
14,few,TRBD1,TRBJ1-1,TRBV27,CASSLGDRETEAFF,TGTGCCAGCAGTTTGGGCGACAGGGAGACTGAAGCTTTCTTT
14,many,TRBD2,TRBJ2-7,TRBV20-1,CSARPRETDYEQYF,TGCAGTGCTAGACCGCGGGAGACAGACTACGAGCAGTACTTC
15,-,-,TRBJ2-5,TRBV20-1,CSARDSSRSTETQYF,TGCAGTGCTAGAGATTCGTCTAGAAGTACGGAGACCCAGTACTTC
11,few,-,TRBJ2-7,TRBV6-2/TRBV6-3,CASNLAYEQYF,TGTGCCAGCAATCTAGCCTACGAGCAGTACTTC